Shown below are 14 T cell receptor beta chains from a single sample sequenced in a study of patients and donors after allogeneic stem cell transplantation. One entry per CDR3 protein results from TCRdb running MiXCR on the RT-PCR reads. The sample has roughly 880,000 distinct CDR3 sequences; roughly 17% are singletons. Sequenced material: blood, either unsorted or a sorted T cell fraction (not recorded which). The receptor source for this set is a human donor who was either an allogeneic HSCT recipient or a stem cell or donor lymphocyte infusion donor (not recorded which). It is not recorded whose cells these are; they may come from a transplant donor.

The rearrangement joins TRBV5-1 to TRBJ2-1, with D uncertain. This CDR3 has 14 residues. Germline CDR1 reads SGHRS; CDR2 reads YFSETQ. V dropped 0 bases and J dropped 5 bases, with 9 bases sitting between them. CDR3 sequence: CASSLGATHNEQFF. The CDR3 nucleotides are TGCGCCAGCAGCTTGGGGGCTACCCACAATGAGCAGTTCTTC.

This clonotype was counted between two and nine times. The rearrangement joins TRBV20-1 to TRBJ2-3, with D possibly TRBD2 on 6 matching bases. CDR1 is DFQATT and CDR2 is SNEGSKA in the germline V gene (reference sequence). This CDR3 contains 14 residues. Trimming removed 3 bases from V and 1 base from J, with 11 bases in between. CDR3 sequence: CSARGDSGTDTQYF. DNA of the CDR3: TGCAGTGCTAGGGGGGACTCCGGCACAGATACGCAGTATTTT.

J is TRBJ2-7 and V is TRBV5-1, with 8 bases fitting TRBD2. CDR1 and CDR2 (germline): SGHRS, YFSETQ. After removal of 4 bases from V and 7 bases from J, the junction contained 16 bases not matched to a gene. This CDR3 has 16 amino acids. The CDR3 DNA follows: TGCGCCAGCAGCCCTTTCTGGACTAGCAGTTCACAGGAGCAGTACTTC. Translated: CASSPFWTSSSQEQYF.

This clonotype was seen a handful of times. V is TRBV7-3 and J is TRBJ1-6; D not resolved. CDR3 size: 15 residues. Per the germline V gene, CDR1 is SGHTA and CDR2 is FQGTGA. Trimming stripped 5 bases from V and 6 bases from J, with 14 bases between. CDR3 in amino acids: CASSRRPELNSPLHF. CDR3 sequence (DNA): TGTGCCAGCAGCCGAAGACCAGAGCTTAATTCACCCCTCCACTTT.

The chain links TRBV30 to TRBJ2-1, with D tentatively TRBD1 (6 bases). The CDR3 length is 15 residues. The V and J ends lost 3 bases and 2 bases respectively, with 14 bases between them. Germline V gene data show CDR1 as GTSNPN and CDR2 as SVGIG (reference sequence). The CDR3 is CAWSRTRGPYNEQFF. DNA of the CDR3: TGTGCCTGGAGCCGGACCAGGGGCCCCTACAATGAGCAGTTCTTC.

This clonotype was observed many times. J is TRBJ1-2 and V is TRBV10-3; 8 positions match TRBD1. J gave up 0 bases and V 4 bases, and 4 bases lay outside the gene matches. This CDR3 is 15 amino acids long. Germline CDR1 is ENHRY and CDR2 is SYGVKD. The CDR3 loop is CAISVGDRPNYGYTF. DNA for the CDR3: TGTGCCATCAGTGTTGGGGACAGGCCTAACTATGGCTACACCTTC.

This chain links TRBV29-1 with TRBJ2-2; maybe TRBD1 (5 bases). V gave up 4 bases and J gave up 5 bases, with 14 bases separating them. The CDR3 extends over 14 amino acids. Germline lookup yields CDR1 SQVTM and CDR2 ANQGSEA. The CDR3 DNA sequence: TGCAGCGTTGCGCCCCAGGGCCGGACCGGGGAGCTGTTTTTT. This encodes CSVAPQGRTGELFF.

This chain connects TRBV5-1 to TRBJ2-7; 9 bases line up with TRBD1. The CDR3 has 14 amino acids. The V gene's germline CDR1 is SGHRS and CDR2 YFSETQ. V was clipped by 4 bases and J by 3 bases; unmatched bases: 5. CDR3 nucleotides: TGCGCCAGCAGCGGGGGACAGGGTAACTACGAGCAGTACTTC. Amino acids: CASSGGQGNYEQYF. Full variable domain (missing parts from reference TRBV5-1 and TRBJ2-7): KAGVTQTPRYLIKTRGQQVTLSCSPISGHRSVSWYQQTPGQGLQFLFEYFSETQRNKGNFPGRFSGRQFSNSRSEMNVSTLELGDSALYLCASSGGQGNYEQYFGPGTRLTVT.

This clonotype showed up just a few times. The rearrangement links TRBV20-1 to TRBJ2-1, with a tentative D call TRBD2 (6 bases). The CDR3 contains 11 residues. In germline, CDR1 is DFQATT, CDR2 SNEGSKA (reference sequence). Trimming removed 2 bases from V and 9 bases from J, with 8 bases in between. The CDR3: CSARLAAEQFF. The CDR3 DNA reads as TGCAGTGCTAGATTAGCGGCTGAGCAGTTCTTC.

In this sample, this clonotype turned up a few times. J is TRBJ2-1 and V is TRBV6-1; TRBD2 matches at 14 bases. The CDR3 sequence is 16 residues long. CDR1 and CDR2 (germline): MNHNS, SASEGT. V lost 6 bases, J lost 4 bases, and 5 bases stayed unmatched. The CDR3 spells CASSWTSGGTYNEQFF. CDR3 DNA: TGTGCCAGCAGCTGGACTAGCGGGGGGACGTACAATGAGCAGTTCTTC.

This clonotype was counted a single time. V usage is TRBV6-6 and J usage is TRBJ2-7, with D possibly matching TRBD1 (6 bases). From germline, CDR1 is MNHNY and CDR2 SVGAGI (reference sequence). There are 13 residues in the CDR3. Deletions cut 7 bases from V and 2 bases from J, with 12 bases between. The CDR3 is CASTRTVTYEQYF. CDR3 bases: TGTGCCAGCACCAGGACAGTCACCTACGAGCAGTACTTC.

This chain links TRBV12-5 with TRBJ2-7, with 10 bases matching TRBD1. The CDR3 totals 19 residues. Unmatched junction bases numbered 12, after V lost 0 bases and J lost 1 base. Germline V gives CDR1 LGHNT, CDR2 FRNRAP. The CDR3 reads CASGLVLGGTGVWSYEQYF. The CDR3 DNA reads as TGTGCTAGTGGTTTGGTACTTGGAGGGACAGGGGTTTGGTCCTACGAGCAGTACTTC.

A few counts support this clonotype. The gene calls are TRBV24-1 and TRBJ2-1, with 10 bases identical to TRBD2. There are 13 residues in the CDR3. V trimming: 8 bases; J trimming: 6 bases; junction bases outside the gene matches: 3. The germline CDR1 and CDR2 sequences are KGHDR and SFDVKD. CDR3 protein: CATKASGSNEQFF. The CDR3 DNA reads as TGTGCCACCAAGGCTAGCGGGAGCAATGAGCAGTTCTTC.

The J gene is TRBJ1-1, the V gene TRBV7-4, with a tentative D call TRBD1 (5 bases). This CDR3 contains 14 residues. The germline V gene has CDR1 SGHVT and CDR2 SQSDAQ. The V end was cut by 5 bases, the J end by 3 bases, with 13 bases between. The CDR3 protein is CASSRGVGDTEAFF. In nucleotides, the CDR3 is TGTGCCAGCAGCCGGGGGGTTGGGGACACTGAAGCTTTCTTT.